This TCR beta chain was identified in a study of cytomegalovirus exposure and HLA in healthy donors. Overall study context: T cells numbering about 180 million yielded some 120 million unique TCR beta sequences in an earlier analysis. Of all 398 donors who were genotyped, about 80% belonged to the Caucasian-associated ancestry cluster.

Study results and caveats: Over 150 TCR beta chains were listed as cytomegalovirus-associated. In a later analysis, a missense DCLRE1C variant was linked to TCR beta V- and J-gene trimming.

As to this clone: Its target is not known.

Both 60 Vbeta primers and 13 Jbeta primers went into the PCR. Profiled with immunoSEQ multiplex PCR; TCRdb holds only in-frame clones, not every one. The repertoire holds approximately 140,000 clones, with more than 75% as singletons. The CDR3 contains 19 residues. Per germline, CDR1 LGHNA and CDR2 YSLEER. V was shortened by 0 bases and J by 4 bases, with 24 bases between the two germline ends. The sequence was obtained from a male donor in good health and CMV-seronegative. The gene calls are TRBV4-3 and TRBJ1-2; a weak D match, TRBD1 (6 bases). Sequenced sample: PBMCs. The CDR3 reads CASSQDLVVGTSATYGYTF. DNA of the CDR3: TGCGCCAGCAGCCAAGATTTAGTTGTCGGGACAAGTGCTACCTATGGCTACACCTTC.